Listed below are T cell receptor beta chains from one sample, sequenced in a study of T cell responses to AZD1222 COVID-19 vaccine. The repertoire was sequenced with immunoSEQ multiplex PCR; TCRdb's copy has only in-frame clones and lacks some. Of roughly 130,000 clones in the sample, approximately 90% were seen once. Here the sequenced sample was peripheral blood, taken on day 0 of AZD1222 vaccination. All receptors come from an adult in good health. Each CDR3 is given with its conserved first and last residue. A D gene is named only where the DNA matches it firmly. Clone size is stated in some rows and not others, as once, few, many or a class when expanded.

d_gene	abundance	v_gene	j_gene	CDR3aa
NA	NA	TRBV7-3	TRBJ1-2	CASSDKQGYGYTF
NA	once	TRBV2	TRBJ1-1	CASMGYATEAFF
NA	NA	TRBV6-5	TRBJ1-4	CASSPGGTNEKLFF
TRBD1	NA	TRBV19	TRBJ2-7	CASSIADRGYEQYF
TRBD1	NA	TRBV19	TRBJ1-2	CASSMTGDYGYTF
NA	NA	TRBV7-2	TRBJ1-5	CASSLGGILGNQPQHF
NA	NA	TRBV18	TRBJ1-2	CASSPDRNYGYTF
NA	once	TRBV9	TRBJ1-6	CASSVVLRVSSYNSPLHF
TRBD2	NA	TRBV13	TRBJ2-1	CASSLGGGALNEQFF
TRBD1	NA	TRBV7-2	TRBJ1-4	CASSLGQGRHEKLFF
NA	once	TRBV6-5	TRBJ1-1	CASSYSYRFEAFF
TRBD2	NA	TRBV29-1	TRBJ2-3	CSALLAGDSTDTQYF
NA	NA	TRBV5-1	TRBJ2-2	CASTPRGVNTGELFF
NA	NA	TRBV30	TRBJ2-2	CAWRPAGKSTTGELFF
TRBD1	few	TRBV9	TRBJ1-1	CASSAGVQGWNTEAFF
NA	NA	TRBV15	TRBJ2-1	CATSKGPAALYNEQFF
NA	once	TRBV2	TRBJ2-5	CASSGASSGETQYF
NA	NA	TRBV9	TRBJ1-1	CASSVTLNTEAFF
NA	NA	TRBV3-1/TRBV3-2	TRBJ1-1	CASSQVYRATEAFF
NA	NA	TRBV5-1	TRBJ2-4	CASSLVGSLSKNIQYF
NA	NA	TRBV18	TRBJ2-5	CASSLSGYGSETQYF
TRBD1	NA	TRBV19	TRBJ1-1	CASSPGTGYSNTEAFF
TRBD2	NA	TRBV2	TRBJ2-7	CASSEQAGGPYEQYF
NA	once	TRBV7-9	TRBJ2-5	CASSFHGVETQYF
TRBD1	NA	TRBV30	TRBJ1-6	CAWSPNDRGGSPLHF
NA	once	TRBV2	TRBJ1-2	CASSDTGTGGYTF
NA	once	TRBV11-1	TRBJ1-2	CASSSDRINYGYTF
NA	NA	TRBV18	TRBJ1-1	CASSPLGNTEAFF
NA	NA	TRBV5-4	TRBJ2-7	CASSTRVSHEQYF
TRBD1	NA	TRBV11-3	TRBJ1-1	CATEQGAGTEAFF
NA	NA	TRBV4-1	TRBJ2-2	CASSQDRATGELFF
NA	NA	TRBV12-3/TRBV12-4	TRBJ2-3	CASRLGRVSTQYF
NA	NA	TRBV7-9	TRBJ1-4	CASSLGGGWANEKLFF
TRBD2	NA	TRBV7-9	TRBJ2-1	CASSTLAGVYDEQFF
TRBD1	NA	TRBV5-1	TRBJ1-6	CASSSGQGRGNSPLHF
TRBD2	NA	TRBV5-1	TRBJ2-1	CASSSSSGNYNEQFF
TRBD1	NA	TRBV5-1	TRBJ1-2	CASSSEGQGQGYTF
NA	NA	TRBV7-8	TRBJ1-4	CASSFGRGGREEKLFF
TRBD2	NA	TRBV10-2	TRBJ2-2	CASSEAGRDGNTGELFF
NA	NA	TRBV7-8	TRBJ1-1	CASSSSQSGLNTEAFF
TRBD1	few	TRBV19	TRBJ1-1	CASSTTGTGRAAGVTEAFF
NA	once	TRBV12-5	TRBJ1-1	CASGLGGGYNTEAFF
NA	NA	TRBV27	TRBJ1-1	CASSWGEGTEAFF
TRBD1	NA	TRBV2	TRBJ1-3	CASSGTGGAFSGNTIYF
NA	NA	TRBV5-1	TRBJ2-3	CASSLAGGTDTQYF
NA	NA	TRBV30	TRBJ2-2	CAWSVGPRELFF
TRBD2	NA	TRBV19	TRBJ2-5	CASSVVAGETQYF
TRBD2	NA	TRBV27	TRBJ2-3	CASTSIAGGTDTQYF
NA	NA	TRBV2	TRBJ1-3	CASSGTATGNTIYF
NA	NA	TRBV19	TRBJ1-5	CASKSNQGNQPQHF
NA	NA	TRBV6-6	TRBJ1-4	CASSSPQGREKLFF